Reported below is one TCR beta chain. The CDR3 runs to 15 residues. Germline V CDR1 and CDR2: MDHEN, SYDVKM. With 6 bases clipped from V and 0 bases from J, the junction kept 3 bases outside the gene matches. The entry originates in a study of blood T cell repertoires in COVID-19. Study as a whole: Acute and convalescent COVID-19 specimens originated in the United States, Italy and Spain. The analysed material was cDNA or gDNA that came from T cells, B-cell-depleted T cells, or PBMCs.

In the source study's methods: Reference gene primer amplification in the assay estimated nucleated cell counts. TCRdb's table, derived via immunoSEQ multiplex PCR, lists solely in-frame clones and lacks some. For V, J and clone size, that table is used; D and trimming come from the DNA. The table records 79,000 or so clones, about 88% of them present only once. The clonotype comes from a human donor in a cohort sampled during active COVID-19. The sequencing sample was made of peripheral blood. The chain combines TRBV28 with TRBJ1-4; 8 bases map to TRBD1. CDR3 region: CASRVQGATNEKLFF. The CDR3 region has the DNA TGTGCCAGCAGGGTACAGGGGGCAACTAATGAAAAACTGTTTTTT.